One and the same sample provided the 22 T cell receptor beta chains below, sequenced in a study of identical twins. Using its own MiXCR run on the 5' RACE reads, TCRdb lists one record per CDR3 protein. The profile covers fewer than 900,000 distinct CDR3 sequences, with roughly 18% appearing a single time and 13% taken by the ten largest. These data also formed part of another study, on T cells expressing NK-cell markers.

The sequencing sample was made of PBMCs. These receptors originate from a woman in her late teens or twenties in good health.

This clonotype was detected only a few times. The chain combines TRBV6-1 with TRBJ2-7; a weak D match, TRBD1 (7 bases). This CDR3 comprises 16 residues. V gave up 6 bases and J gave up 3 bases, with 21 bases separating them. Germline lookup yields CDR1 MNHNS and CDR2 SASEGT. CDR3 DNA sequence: TGTGCCAGCAGATTGGAGGGGGACAGAACCCGCTACGAGCAGTACTTC. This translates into CASRLEGDRTRYEQYF.

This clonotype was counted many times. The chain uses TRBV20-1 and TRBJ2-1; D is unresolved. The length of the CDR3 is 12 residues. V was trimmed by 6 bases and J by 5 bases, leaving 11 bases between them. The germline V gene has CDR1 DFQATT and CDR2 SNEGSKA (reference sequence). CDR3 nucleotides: TGCAGTGCCGACAATCGGAACAATGAGCAGTTCTTC. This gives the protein CSADNRNNEQFF.

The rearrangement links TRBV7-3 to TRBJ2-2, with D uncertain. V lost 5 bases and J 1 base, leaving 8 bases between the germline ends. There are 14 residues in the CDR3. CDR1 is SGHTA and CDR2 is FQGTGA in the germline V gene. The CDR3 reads CASSPLGNTGELFF. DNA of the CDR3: TGTGCCAGCAGCCCGCTAGGGAACACCGGGGAGCTGTTTTTT.

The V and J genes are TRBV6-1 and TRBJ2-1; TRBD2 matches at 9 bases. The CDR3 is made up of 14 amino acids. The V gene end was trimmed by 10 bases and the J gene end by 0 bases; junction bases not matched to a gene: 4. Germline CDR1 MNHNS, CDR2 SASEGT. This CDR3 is CATNSGSSYNEQFF. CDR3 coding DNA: TGTGCCACCAATAGCGGGAGCTCCTACAATGAGCAGTTCTTC.

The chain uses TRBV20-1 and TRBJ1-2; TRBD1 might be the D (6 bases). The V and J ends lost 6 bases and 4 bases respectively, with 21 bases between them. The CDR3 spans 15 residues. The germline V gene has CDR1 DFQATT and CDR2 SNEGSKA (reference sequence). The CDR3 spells CSADPRGLVGYGYTF. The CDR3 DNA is TGCAGTGCGGACCCCAGGGGACTCGTCGGCTATGGCTACACCTTC.

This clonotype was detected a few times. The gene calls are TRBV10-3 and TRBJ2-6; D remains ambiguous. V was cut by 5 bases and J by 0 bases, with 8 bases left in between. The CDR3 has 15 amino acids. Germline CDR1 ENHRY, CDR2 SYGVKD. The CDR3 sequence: CAISLRNSGANVLTF. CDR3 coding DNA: TGTGCCATCAGTCTCCGAAACTCTGGGGCCAACGTCCTGACTTTC.

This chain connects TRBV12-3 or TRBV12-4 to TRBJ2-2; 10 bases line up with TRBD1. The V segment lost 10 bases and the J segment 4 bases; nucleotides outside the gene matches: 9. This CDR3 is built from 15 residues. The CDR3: CATLSGTGATGELFF. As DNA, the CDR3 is TGTGCCACCCTTTCGGGGACAGGGGCCACCGGGGAGCTGTTTTTT.

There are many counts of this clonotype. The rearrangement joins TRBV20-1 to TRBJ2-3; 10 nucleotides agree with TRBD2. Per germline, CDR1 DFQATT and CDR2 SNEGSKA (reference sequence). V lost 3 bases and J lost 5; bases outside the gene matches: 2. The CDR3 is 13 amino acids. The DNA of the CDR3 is TGCAGTGCTAGGGGGACTAGCGTAGATACGCAGTATTTT. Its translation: CSARGTSVDTQYF.

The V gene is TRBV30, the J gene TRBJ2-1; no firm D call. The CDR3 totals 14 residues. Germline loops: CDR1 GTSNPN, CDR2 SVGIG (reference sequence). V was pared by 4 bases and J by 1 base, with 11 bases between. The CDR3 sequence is CAWTGLVSYNEQFF. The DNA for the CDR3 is TGTGCCTGGACAGGCCTAGTATCCTACAATGAGCAGTTCTTC.

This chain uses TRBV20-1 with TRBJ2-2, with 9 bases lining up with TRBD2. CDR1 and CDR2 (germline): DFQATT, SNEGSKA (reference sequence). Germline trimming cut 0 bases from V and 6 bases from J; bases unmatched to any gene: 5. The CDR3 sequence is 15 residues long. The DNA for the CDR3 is TGCAGTGCTAGAGAGGTAGCGGGAGCTTCCGGGGAGCTGTTTTTT. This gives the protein CSAREVAGASGELFF.

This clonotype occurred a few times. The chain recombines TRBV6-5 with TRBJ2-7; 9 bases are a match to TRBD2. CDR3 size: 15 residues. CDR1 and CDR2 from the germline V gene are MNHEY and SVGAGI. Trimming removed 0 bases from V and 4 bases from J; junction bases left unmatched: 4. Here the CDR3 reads CASSYSLAGLYEQYF. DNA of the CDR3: TGTGCCAGCAGTTACTCGCTAGCGGGACTTTACGAGCAGTACTTC.

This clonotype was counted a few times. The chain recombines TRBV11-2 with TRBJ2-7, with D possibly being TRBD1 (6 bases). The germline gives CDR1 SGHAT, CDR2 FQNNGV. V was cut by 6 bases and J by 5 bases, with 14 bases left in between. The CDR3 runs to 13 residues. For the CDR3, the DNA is TGTGCCAGCAGAATACAGGGATCCCACGAGCAGTACTTC. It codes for CASRIQGSHEQYF.

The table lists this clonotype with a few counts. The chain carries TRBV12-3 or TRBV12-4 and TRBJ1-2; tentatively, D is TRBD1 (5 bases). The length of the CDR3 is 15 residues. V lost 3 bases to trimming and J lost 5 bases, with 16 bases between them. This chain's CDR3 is CASSFGGTGVYGYTF. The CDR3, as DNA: TGTGCCAGCAGTTTTGGTGGAACAGGCGTTTATGGCTACACCTTC.

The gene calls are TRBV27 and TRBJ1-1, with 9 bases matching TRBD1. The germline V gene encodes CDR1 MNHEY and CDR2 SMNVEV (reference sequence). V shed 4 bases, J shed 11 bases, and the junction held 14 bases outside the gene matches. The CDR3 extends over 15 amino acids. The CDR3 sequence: CASSSSGGQGRAAFF. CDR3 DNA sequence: TGTGCCAGCAGTTCCTCGGGGGGACAGGGTCGGGCGGCTTTCTTT.

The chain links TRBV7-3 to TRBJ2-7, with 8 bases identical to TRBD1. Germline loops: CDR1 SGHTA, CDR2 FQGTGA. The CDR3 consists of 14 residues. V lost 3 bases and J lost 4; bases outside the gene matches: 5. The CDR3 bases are TGTGCCAGCAGCTTCGGGGGACAGGATTACGAGCAGTACTTC. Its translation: CASSFGGQDYEQYF. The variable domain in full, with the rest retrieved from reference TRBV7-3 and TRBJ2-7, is GAGVSQTPSNKVTEKGKYVELRCDPISGHTALYWYRQSLGQGPEFLIYFQGTGAADDSGLPNDRFFAVRPEGSVSTLKIQRTERGDSAVYLCASSFGGQDYEQYFGPGTRLTVT.

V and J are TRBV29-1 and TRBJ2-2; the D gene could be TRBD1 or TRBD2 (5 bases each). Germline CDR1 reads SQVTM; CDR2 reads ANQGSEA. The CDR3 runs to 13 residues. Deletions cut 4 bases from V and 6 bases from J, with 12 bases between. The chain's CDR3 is CSVARGRAGELFF. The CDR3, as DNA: TGCAGCGTTGCGAGGGGACGGGCCGGGGAGCTGTTTTTT.

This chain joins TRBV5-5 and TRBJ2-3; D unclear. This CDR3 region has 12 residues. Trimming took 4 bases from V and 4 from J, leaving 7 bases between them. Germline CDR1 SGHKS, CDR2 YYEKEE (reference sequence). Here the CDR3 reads CASSPHADTQYF. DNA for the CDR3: TGTGCCAGCAGCCCTCATGCAGATACGCAGTATTTT.

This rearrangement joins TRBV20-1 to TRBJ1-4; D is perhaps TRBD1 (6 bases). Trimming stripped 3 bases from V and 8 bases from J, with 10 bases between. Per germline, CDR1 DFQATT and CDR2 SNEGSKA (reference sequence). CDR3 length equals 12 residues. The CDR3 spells CSARAGTEKLFF. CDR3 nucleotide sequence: TGCAGTGCTAGGGCCGGGACAGAAAAACTGTTTTTT.

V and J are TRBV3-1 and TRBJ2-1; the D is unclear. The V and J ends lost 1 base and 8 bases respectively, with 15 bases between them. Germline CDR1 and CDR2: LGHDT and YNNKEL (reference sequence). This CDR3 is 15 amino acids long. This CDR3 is CASSQAPLRRDEQFF. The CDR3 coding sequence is TGTGCCAGCAGCCAAGCCCCTCTTCGTAGGGATGAGCAGTTCTTC.

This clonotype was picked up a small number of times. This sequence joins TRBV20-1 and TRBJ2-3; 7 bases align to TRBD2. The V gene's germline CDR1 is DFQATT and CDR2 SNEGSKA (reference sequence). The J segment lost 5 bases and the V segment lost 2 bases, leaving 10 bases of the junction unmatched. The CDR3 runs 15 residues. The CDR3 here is CSARKSSGGLDTQYF. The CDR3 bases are TGCAGTGCTAGAAAGTCTAGCGGTGGATTAGATACGCAGTATTTT.

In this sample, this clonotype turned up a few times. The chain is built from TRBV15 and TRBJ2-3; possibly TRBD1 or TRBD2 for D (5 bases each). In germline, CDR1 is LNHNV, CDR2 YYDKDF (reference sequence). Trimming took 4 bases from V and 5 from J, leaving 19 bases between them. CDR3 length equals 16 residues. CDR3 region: CATSKGLAIRGDTQYF. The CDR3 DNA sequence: TGTGCCACCAGCAAGGGCCTAGCTATAAGGGGAGATACGCAGTATTTT.

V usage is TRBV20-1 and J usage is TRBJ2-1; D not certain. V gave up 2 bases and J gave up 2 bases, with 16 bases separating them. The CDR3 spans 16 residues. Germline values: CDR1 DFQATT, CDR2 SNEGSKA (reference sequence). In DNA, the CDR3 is TGCAGTGCTAGAATCGTATCGGAGACACCCTACAATGAGCAGTTCTTC. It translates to CSARIVSETPYNEQFF.